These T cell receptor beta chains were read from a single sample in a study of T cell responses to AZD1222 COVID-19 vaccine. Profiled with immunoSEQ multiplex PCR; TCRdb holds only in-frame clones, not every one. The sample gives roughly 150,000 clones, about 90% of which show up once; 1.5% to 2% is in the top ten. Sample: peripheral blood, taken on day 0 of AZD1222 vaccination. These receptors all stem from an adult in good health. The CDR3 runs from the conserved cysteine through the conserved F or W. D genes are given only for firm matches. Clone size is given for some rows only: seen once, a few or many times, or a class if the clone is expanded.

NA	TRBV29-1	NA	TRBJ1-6	TGCAGCGTTGGGACAGACTTTAATTCACCCCTCCACTTT	CSVGTDFNSPLHF
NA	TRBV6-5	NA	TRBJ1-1	TGTGCCAGCAGAGCGGGACATCAAGCTTTCTTT	CASRAGHQAFF
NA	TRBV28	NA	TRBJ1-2	TGTGCCAGCAGTCGGGACCCCGCGGGCTATGGCTACACCTTC	CASSRDPAGYGYTF
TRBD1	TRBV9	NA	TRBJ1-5	TGTGCCAGCAGCGGACAGGGGGCTGATCAGCCCCAGCATTTT	CASSGQGADQPQHF
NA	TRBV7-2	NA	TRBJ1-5	TGTGCCAGCAGCTTCCAGGGTTTTAGCAATCAGCCCCAGCATTTT	CASSFQGFSNQPQHF
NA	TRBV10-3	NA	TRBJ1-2	TGTGCCATCAGGATACAGAGTCCCGGGGATGGCTACACCTTC	CAIRIQSPGDGYTF
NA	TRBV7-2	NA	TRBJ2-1	TGTGCCAGCAGCCTCGGGACTGACTACAATGAGCAGTTCTTC	CASSLGTDYNEQFF
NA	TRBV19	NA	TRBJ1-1	TGTGCCACGGGGTCCAACTCAAACACTGAAGCTTTCTTT	CATGSNSNTEAFF
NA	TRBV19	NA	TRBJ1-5	TGTGCCAGTAGTATAAGGCAGGACGATCAGCCCCAGCATTTT	CASSIRQDDQPQHF
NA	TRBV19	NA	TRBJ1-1	TGTGCCAGTAGTTTCGGGGGAGGGGTGAACACTGAAGCTTTCTTT	CASSFGGGVNTEAFF
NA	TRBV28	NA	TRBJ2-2	TGTGCCAGCCTGGACAGCCTTAACACCGGGGAGCTGTTTTTT	CASLDSLNTGELFF
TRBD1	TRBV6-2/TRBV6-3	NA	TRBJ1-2	TGTGCCAGCAGTTACTCGAAGGACAGGGGCTATGGCTACACCTTC	CASSYSKDRGYGYTF
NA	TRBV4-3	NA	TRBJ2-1	TGCGCCAGCAGCCCCCGAAGTTATTCCTACAATGAGCAGTTCTTC	CASSPRSYSYNEQFF
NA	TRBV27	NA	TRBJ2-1	TGTGCCAGCAGTTGGGGGCCAGACAATGAGCAGTTCTTC	CASSWGPDNEQFF
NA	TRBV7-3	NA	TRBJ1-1	TGTGCCAGCAGCTTTGAAGCTTTCTTT	CASSFEAFF
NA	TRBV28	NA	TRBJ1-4	TGTGCCAGCAGACCTGGCTCAACTAATGAAAAACTGTTTTTT	CASRPGSTNEKLFF
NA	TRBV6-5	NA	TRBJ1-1	TGTGCCAGCAGTTACCGGGACACACCGAACACTGAAGCTTTCTTT	CASSYRDTPNTEAFF
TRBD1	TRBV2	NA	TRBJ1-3	TGTGCCAGCAGTCTAGGACAGGGGATCCCTGGAAACACCATATATTTT	CASSLGQGIPGNTIYF
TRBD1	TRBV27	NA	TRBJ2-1	TGTGCCAGCAGTTTACTAGGGGGCCAGGAGCAGTTCTTC	CASSLLGGQEQFF
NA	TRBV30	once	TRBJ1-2	TGTGCCTGGAGTGCCCTGATATCCAGGGTAGACTATGGCTACACCTTC	CAWSALISRVDYGYTF
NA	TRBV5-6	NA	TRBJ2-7	TGTGCCAGCAGCTTACAAAACGAGCAGTACTTC	CASSLQNEQYF
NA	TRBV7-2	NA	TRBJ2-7	TGTGCCAGCAGCTTAAGGGGTACAGTCGAGCAGTACTTC	CASSLRGTVEQYF
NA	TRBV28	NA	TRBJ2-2	TGTGCCAGCAGTTTACTCCGGGAAGACACCGGGGAGCTGTTTTTT	CASSLLREDTGELFF
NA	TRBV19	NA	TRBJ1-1	TGTGCCAGTACCAACCGACTGGGAAACACTGAAGCTTTCTTT	CASTNRLGNTEAFF
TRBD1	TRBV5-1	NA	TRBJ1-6	TGCGCCAGCAGCTTGAAGGGGACAGGGGTCGGATCACCCCTCCACTTT	CASSLKGTGVGSPLHF
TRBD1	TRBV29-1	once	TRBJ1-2	TGCAGCGTGAAGGACAGGGGTGACTATGGCTACACCTTC	CSVKDRGDYGYTF
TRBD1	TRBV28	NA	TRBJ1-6	TGTGCCAGCAGAATACAGGGGGCTTCACCCCTCCACTTT	CASRIQGASPLHF
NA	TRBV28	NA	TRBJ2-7	TGTGCCAGCAGTCAATCCGGGACGGGGCTCTCCTACGAGCAGTACTTC	CASSQSGTGLSYEQYF
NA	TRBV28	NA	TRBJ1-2	TGTGCCAGCGGACGTAGTGATGGCTACACCTTC	CASGRSDGYTF